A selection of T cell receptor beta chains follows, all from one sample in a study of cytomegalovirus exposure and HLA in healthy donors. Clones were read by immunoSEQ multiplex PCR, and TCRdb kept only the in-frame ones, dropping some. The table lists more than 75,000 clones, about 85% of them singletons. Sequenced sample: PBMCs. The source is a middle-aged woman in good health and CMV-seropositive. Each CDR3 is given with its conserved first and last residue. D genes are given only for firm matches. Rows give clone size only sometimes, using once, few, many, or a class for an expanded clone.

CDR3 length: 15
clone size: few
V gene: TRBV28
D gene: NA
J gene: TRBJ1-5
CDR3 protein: CASSFWGESNQPQHF
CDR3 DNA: TGTGCCAGCAGTTTTTGGGGGGAGAGCAATCAGCCCCAGCATTTT

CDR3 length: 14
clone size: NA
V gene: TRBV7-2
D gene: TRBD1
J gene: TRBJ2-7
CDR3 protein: CASSRDRGQHEQYF
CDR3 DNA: TGTGCCAGCAGCCGAGACAGGGGCCAACACGAGCAGTACTTC

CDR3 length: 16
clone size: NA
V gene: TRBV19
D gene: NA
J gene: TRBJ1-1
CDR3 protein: CASSPTTGTPNTEAFF
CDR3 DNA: TGTGCCAGTAGCCCGACCACCGGGACACCAAACACTGAAGCTTTCTTT

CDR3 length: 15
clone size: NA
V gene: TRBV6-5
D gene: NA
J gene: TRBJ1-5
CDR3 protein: CASSLNRGVDQPQHF
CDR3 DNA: TGTGCCAGCAGCCTTAACCGCGGGGTGGACCAGCCCCAGCATTTT

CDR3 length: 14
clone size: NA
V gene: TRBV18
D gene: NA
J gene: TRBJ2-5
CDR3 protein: CASSPVGSAETQYF
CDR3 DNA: TGTGCCAGCTCACCAGTCGGGAGTGCCGAGACCCAGTACTTC

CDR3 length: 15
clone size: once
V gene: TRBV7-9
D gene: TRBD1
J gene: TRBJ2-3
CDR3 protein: CASSPGQGLENTQYF
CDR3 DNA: TGTGCCAGCAGCCCGGGACAGGGCCTCGAGAATACGCAGTATTTT

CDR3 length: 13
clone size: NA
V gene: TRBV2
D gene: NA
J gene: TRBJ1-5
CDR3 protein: CASSGRAAAAQHF
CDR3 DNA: TGTGCCAGCAGTGGGCGGGCAGCCGCGGCCCAGCATTTT

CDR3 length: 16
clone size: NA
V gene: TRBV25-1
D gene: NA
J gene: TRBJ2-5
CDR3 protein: CASSGDSGLRGETQYF
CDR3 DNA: TGTGCCAGCAGTGGGGATTCGGGACTCCGAGGGGAGACCCAGTACTTC

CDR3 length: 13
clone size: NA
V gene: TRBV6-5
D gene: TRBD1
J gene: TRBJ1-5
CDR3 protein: CASRGDSQRPQHF
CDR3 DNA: TGTGCCAGCAGGGGGGACAGCCAGCGGCCCCAGCATTTT

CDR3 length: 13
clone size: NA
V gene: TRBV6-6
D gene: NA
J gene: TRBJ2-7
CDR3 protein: CASSYIKDSEQYF
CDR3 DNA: TGTGCCAGCAGTTATATTAAGGACAGCGAGCAGTACTTC

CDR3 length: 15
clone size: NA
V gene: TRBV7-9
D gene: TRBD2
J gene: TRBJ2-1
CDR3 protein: CASSLVSGSVSEQFF
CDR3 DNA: TGTGCCAGCAGCTTAGTTAGCGGGAGTGTAAGTGAGCAGTTCTTC

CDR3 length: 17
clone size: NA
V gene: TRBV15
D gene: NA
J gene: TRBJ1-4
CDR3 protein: CATSRGGGSRPSEKLFF
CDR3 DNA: TGTGCCACCAGCAGAGGGGGAGGATCCCGTCCGTCTGAAAAACTGTTTTTT

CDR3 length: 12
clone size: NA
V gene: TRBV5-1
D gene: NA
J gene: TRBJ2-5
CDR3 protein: CASSLRQETQYF
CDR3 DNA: TGCGCCAGCAGCTTGCGCCAAGAGACCCAGTACTTC

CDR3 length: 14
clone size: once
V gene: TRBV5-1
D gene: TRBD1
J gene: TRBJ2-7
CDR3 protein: CASSLQTGNYEQYF
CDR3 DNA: TGCGCCAGCAGCTTGCAGACAGGGAACTACGAGCAGTACTTC

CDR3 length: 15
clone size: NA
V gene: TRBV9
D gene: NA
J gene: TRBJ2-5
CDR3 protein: CASSSLPGGQETQYF
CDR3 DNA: TGTGCCAGCAGCTCCCTCCCAGGGGGGCAAGAGACCCAGTACTTC

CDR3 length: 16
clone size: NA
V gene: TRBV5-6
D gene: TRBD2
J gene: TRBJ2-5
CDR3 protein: CASSLLAGGTQETQYF
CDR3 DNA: TGTGCCAGCAGCTTACTAGCGGGGGGGACCCAAGAGACCCAGTACTTC

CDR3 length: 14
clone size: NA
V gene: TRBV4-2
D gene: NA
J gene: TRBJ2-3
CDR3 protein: CASSQGTSTDTQYF
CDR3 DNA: TGTGCCAGCAGCCAAGGGACTAGCACAGATACGCAGTATTTT

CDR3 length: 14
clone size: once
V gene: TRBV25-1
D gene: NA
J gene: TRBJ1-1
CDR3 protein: CASSELGQNTEAFF
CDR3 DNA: TGTGCCAGCAGTGAATTGGGGCAGAACACTGAAGCTTTCTTT

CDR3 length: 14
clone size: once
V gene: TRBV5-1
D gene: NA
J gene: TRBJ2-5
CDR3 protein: CASSLGASQETQYF
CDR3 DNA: TGCGCCAGCAGCTTGGGGGCAAGCCAAGAGACCCAGTACTTC

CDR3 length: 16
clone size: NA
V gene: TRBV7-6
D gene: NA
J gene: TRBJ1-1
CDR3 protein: CASSLATGQLNTEAFF
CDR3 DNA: TGTGCCAGCAGCTTAGCGACGGGACAACTAAACACTGAAGCTTTCTTT

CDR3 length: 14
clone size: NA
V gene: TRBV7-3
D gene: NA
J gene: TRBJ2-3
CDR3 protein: CASSFGGSTDTQYF
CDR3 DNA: TGTGCCAGCAGCTTTGGCGGGAGCACAGATACGCAGTATTTT

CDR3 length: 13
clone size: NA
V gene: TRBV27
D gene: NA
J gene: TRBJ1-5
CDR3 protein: CASSPLGGQPQHF
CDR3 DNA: TGTGCCAGCAGTCCCCTAGGAGGTCAGCCCCAGCATTTT

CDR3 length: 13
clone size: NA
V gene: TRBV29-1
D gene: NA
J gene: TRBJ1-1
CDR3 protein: CSVERGSNTEAFF
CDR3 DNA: TGCAGCGTTGAACGGGGTTCCAACACTGAAGCTTTCTTT

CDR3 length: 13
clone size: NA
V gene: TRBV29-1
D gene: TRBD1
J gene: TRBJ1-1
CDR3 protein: CSGATGGNTEAFF
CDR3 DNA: TGCAGCGGGGCGACAGGGGGGAACACTGAAGCTTTCTTT

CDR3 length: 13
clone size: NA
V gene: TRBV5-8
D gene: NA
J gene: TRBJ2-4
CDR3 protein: CASSLTFENIQYF
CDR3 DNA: TGTGCCAGCAGCTTGACATTTGAAAACATTCAGTACTTC

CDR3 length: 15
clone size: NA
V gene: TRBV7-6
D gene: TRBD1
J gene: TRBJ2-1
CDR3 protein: CASSDRDRGKLEQFF
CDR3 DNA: TGTGCCAGCAGCGACCGGGACAGGGGTAAGCTGGAGCAGTTCTTC

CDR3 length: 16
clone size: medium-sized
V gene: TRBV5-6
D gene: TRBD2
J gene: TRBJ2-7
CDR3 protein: CASSLASAGVFHEQYF
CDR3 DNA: TGTGCCAGCAGCTTGGCGTCGGCGGGAGTGTTCCACGAGCAGTACTTC

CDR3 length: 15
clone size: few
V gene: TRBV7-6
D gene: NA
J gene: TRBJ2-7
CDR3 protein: CASSLSASAAYEQYF
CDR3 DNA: TGTGCCAGCAGCTTAAGTGCTAGCGCTGCCTACGAGCAGTACTTC

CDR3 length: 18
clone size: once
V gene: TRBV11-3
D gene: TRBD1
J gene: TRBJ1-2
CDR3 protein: CASSPPSGQHILGYGYTF
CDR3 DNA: TGTGCCAGCAGCCCCCCCTCGGGACAGCATATTTTGGGCTATGGCTACACCTTC

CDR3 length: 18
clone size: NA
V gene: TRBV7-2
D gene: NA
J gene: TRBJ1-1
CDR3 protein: CASSVHRDNRWINTEAFF
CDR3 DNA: TGTGCCAGCAGCGTCCACCGGGACAACCGTTGGATAAACACTGAAGCTTTCTTT

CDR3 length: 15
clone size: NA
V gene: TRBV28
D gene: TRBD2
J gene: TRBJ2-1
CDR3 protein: CASSPGTSGRNEQFF
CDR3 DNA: TGTGCCAGCAGTCCTGGGACTAGCGGGAGGAATGAGCAGTTCTTC

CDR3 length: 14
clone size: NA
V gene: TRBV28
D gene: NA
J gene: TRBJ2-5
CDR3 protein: CASTRDTWGETQYF
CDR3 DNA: TGTGCCAGCACCAGGGACACCTGGGGAGAGACCCAGTACTTC

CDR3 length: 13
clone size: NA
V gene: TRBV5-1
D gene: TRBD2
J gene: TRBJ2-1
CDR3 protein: CASRLAASDEQFF
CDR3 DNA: TGCGCCAGCAGGCTAGCGGCGTCCGATGAGCAGTTCTTC

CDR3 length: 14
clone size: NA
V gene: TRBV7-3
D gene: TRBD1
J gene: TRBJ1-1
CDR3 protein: CASSFKGGGTEAFF
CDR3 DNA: TGTGCCAGCAGCTTCAAAGGGGGCGGGACTGAAGCTTTCTTT

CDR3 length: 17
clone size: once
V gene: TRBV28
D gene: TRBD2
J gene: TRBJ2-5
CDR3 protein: CASSLDVGTSGMETQYF
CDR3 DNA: TGTGCCAGCAGTTTAGATGTCGGGACTAGCGGGATGGAGACCCAGTACTTC

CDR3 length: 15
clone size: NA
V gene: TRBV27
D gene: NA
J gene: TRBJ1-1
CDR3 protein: CASIGAGTMNTEAFF
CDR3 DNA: TGTGCCAGCATTGGGGCAGGTACCATGAACACTGAAGCTTTCTTT

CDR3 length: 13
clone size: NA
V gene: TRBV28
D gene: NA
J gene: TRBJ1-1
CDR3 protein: CASRAQGNTEAFF
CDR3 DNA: TGTGCCAGCAGAGCCCAGGGAAACACTGAAGCTTTCTTT

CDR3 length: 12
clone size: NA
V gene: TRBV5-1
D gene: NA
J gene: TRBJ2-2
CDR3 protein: CASSRNSGELFF
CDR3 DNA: TGCGCCAGCAGCCGGAACAGCGGGGAGCTGTTTTTT

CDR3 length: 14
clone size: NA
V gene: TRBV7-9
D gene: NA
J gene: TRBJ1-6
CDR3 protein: CASSSRGNNSPLHF
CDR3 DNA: TGTGCCAGCAGCTCCAGGGGTAATAATTCACCCCTCCACTTT

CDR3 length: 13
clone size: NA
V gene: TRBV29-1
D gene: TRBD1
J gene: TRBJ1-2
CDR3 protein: CSAPGQGNYGYTF
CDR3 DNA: TGCAGCGCCCCGGGACAGGGTAACTATGGCTACACCTTC

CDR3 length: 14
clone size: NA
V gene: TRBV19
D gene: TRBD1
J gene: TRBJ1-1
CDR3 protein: CASTPGTGVTEAFF
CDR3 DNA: TGTGCCAGTACCCCCGGGACAGGGGTTACTGAAGCTTTCTTT

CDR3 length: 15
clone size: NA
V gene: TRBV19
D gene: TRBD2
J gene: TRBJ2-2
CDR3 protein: CASSIGGRGTGELFF
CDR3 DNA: TGTGCCAGTAGTATTGGCGGGAGGGGAACCGGGGAGCTGTTTTTT

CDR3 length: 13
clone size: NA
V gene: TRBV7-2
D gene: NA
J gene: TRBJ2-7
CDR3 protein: CASSWTFQGEQYF
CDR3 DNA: TGTGCCAGCAGCTGGACCTTTCAGGGGGAGCAGTACTTC

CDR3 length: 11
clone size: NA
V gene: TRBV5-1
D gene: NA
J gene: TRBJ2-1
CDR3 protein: CASFAYNEQFF
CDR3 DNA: TGCGCCAGCTTCGCCTACAATGAGCAGTTCTTC

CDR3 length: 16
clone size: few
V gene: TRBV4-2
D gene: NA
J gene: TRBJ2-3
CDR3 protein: CASSPSDRQGTDTQYF
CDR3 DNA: TGTGCCAGCAGCCCCTCGGACCGTCAGGGGACAGATACGCAGTATTTT

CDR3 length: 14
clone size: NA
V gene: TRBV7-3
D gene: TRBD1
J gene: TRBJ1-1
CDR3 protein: CASSPDRGWTEAFF
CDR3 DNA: TGTGCCAGCAGCCCGGACAGGGGGTGGACTGAAGCTTTCTTT

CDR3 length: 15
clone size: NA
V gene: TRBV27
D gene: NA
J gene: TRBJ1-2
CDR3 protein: CASSLHPGGNYGYTF
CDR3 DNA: TGTGCCAGCAGCCTCCACCCGGGAGGAAACTATGGCTACACCTTC

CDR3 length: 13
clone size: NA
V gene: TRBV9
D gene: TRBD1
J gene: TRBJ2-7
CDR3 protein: CASSVGTGGEQYF
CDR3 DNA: TGTGCCAGCAGCGTAGGGACAGGCGGGGAGCAGTACTTC

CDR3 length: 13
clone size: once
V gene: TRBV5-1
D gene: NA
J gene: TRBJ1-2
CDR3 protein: CASSEFDPYGYTF
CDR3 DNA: TGCGCCAGCAGCGAGTTTGATCCCTATGGCTACACCTTC

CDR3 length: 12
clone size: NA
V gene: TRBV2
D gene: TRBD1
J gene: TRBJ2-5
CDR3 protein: CAGQGLGETQYF
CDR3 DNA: TGTGCCGGACAGGGTCTGGGGGAGACCCAGTACTTC

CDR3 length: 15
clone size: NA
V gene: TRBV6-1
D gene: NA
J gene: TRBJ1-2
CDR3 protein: CASSDKRYGNYGYTF
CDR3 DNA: TGTGCCAGCAGTGACAAGCGATACGGAAACTATGGCTACACCTTC